A single sample is the source of the 28 T cell receptor beta chains below, sequenced in a study of Ad26.COV2.S vaccination and SARS-CoV-2 variants. Described treatment: around 19 received Ad26.COV2.S at low or high dose, single or two shots; roughly five received placebo; per-sample allocation not given. On day 63 after the first injection, vaccine and placebo recipients gave samples. Sequencing used immunoSEQ multiplex PCR; TCRdb keeps in-frame clones, though not all of them. The sample records around 450,000 clones, roughly nine tenths being singletons. The sample was peripheral blood, taken in a trial of Ad26.COV2.S vaccine versus placebo. These receptors originate from a person aged 18-65 years who received the Ad26.COV2.S COVID-19 vaccine or a placebo.

As for this clone: Other DNA sequences from this sample encode an identical CDR3 as well. The rearrangement joins TRBV18 to TRBJ1-5; D gene ambiguous. V lost 3 bases, J lost 1 base, and 10 bases lay in between. Per germline, CDR1 KGHSH and CDR2 LQKENI. CDR3 length: 15 amino acids. CDR3 in amino acids: CASSPAGGSNQPQHF. The CDR3, as DNA: TGTGCCAGCTCACCGGCAGGTGGAAGCAATCAGCCCCAGCATTTT.

The CDR3 here is CASSSGQGAKNIQYF. CDR3 coding DNA: TGTGCCAGCAGCTCCGGGCAAGGGGCCAAAAACATTCAGTACTTC. This chain connects TRBV5-4 to TRBJ2-4; D remains ambiguous. The CDR3 runs 15 residues. Germline V gene lookup returns CDR1 SGHNT and CDR2 YYREEE (reference sequence). The V end was cut by 3 bases, the J end by 1 base, with 11 bases between.

The rearrangement uses TRBV4-2 and TRBJ1-1; D remains unclear. This CDR3 has 14 residues. Germline CDR1 LGHNA, CDR2 YNFKEQ. The ends were cut back, 0 bases at V and 8 bases at J, with 13 bases in the middle. CDR3 loop: CASSQDRRITEAFF. The CDR3 DNA sequence: TGTGCCAGCAGCCAAGATCGAAGGATCACCGAAGCTTTCTTT.

A few counts support this clone. The J gene is TRBJ1-3, the V gene TRBV9, with a tentative D call TRBD1 (5 bases). The CDR3 runs 16 residues. Germline V gene lookup returns CDR1 SGDLS and CDR2 YYNGEE. Trimming pared 0 bases from V and 0 bases from J, leaving 10 bases between. DNA of the CDR3: TGTGCCAGCAGCGTAGGCCGGGGCTCCTCTGGAAACACCATATATTTT. Its protein is CASSVGRGSSGNTIYF.

This chain uses TRBV13 with TRBJ1-3; 7 bases line up with TRBD1. This CDR3 region has 14 residues. J was trimmed by 2 bases and V by 7 bases; bases with no gene match: 5. Germline V gene data show CDR1 as PRHDT and CDR2 as FYEKMQ (reference sequence). The CDR3: CASMQGGAGNTIYF. The CDR3, as DNA: TGTGCCAGCATGCAGGGGGGAGCTGGAAACACCATATATTTT.

The V and J genes are TRBV6-6 and TRBJ1-1; the D is unclear. Germline V gene sequence: CDR1 MNHNY, CDR2 SVGAGI (reference sequence). CDR3 length equals 14 residues. V was cut by 5 bases and J by 4 bases, with 14 bases left in between. CDR3: CASSPTLPGTEAFF. For the CDR3, the DNA is TGTGCCAGCAGTCCGACCTTGCCAGGCACTGAAGCTTTCTTT.

This clone has a handful of counts. V and J are TRBV7-2 and TRBJ2-1; 9 nucleotides agree with TRBD2. Germline CDR1 and CDR2: SGHTA and FQGNSA. This CDR3 contains 15 residues. The V segment lost 1 base and the J segment 7 bases; nucleotides outside the gene matches: 5. The CDR3, as DNA: TGTGCCAGCAGCTTAGTGGGTAGCGGGAGAAATGAGCAGTTCTTC. This translates into CASSLVGSGRNEQFF.

The chain employs TRBV28 and TRBJ1-5, with D uncertain. Germline V gene data show CDR1 as MDHEN and CDR2 as SYDVKM. The CDR3 contains 14 residues. V lost 3 bases and J lost 5, with 11 bases in between. The CDR3 sequence is CASSFPSRYQPQHF. The CDR3 coding sequence is TGTGCCAGCAGTTTTCCCTCACGCTATCAGCCCCAGCATTTT.

This chain joins TRBV6-6 and TRBJ1-3; 7 nucleotides line up with TRBD1. Germline V gives CDR1 MNHNY, CDR2 SVGAGI (reference sequence). V shed 11 bases, J shed 0 bases, and the junction held 7 bases outside the gene matches. The CDR3 extends over 14 amino acids. The CDR3 region has the DNA TGTGCCGTACAGGGGTCTCACTCTGGAAACACCATATATTTT. It translates to CAVQGSHSGNTIYF.

The chain carries TRBV28 and TRBJ1-2; the D is unclear. V was clipped by 4 bases and J by 6 bases, with 12 bases between them. Per germline, CDR1 MDHEN and CDR2 SYDVKM. This CDR3 spans 13 amino acids. The CDR3 region is CASSYPVGDGYTF. The CDR3, as DNA: TGTGCCAGCAGTTACCCCGTGGGAGATGGCTACACCTTC.

This clone was observed once. The rearrangement joins TRBV20-1 to TRBJ2-3; 11 positions agree with TRBD1. J lost 4 bases, V lost 3 bases, and 9 bases had no gene match. CDR3 length: 16 residues. Germline CDR1 is DFQATT and CDR2 is SNEGSKA (reference sequence). The CDR3 region has the DNA TGCAGTGCTAGTGGATCCAGGACAGGGGGCGCAGATACGCAGTATTTT. It specifies CSASGSRTGGADTQYF.

The chain uses TRBV28 and TRBJ2-7; D might be TRBD1 (6 bases). CDR3 length equals 13 residues. Trimming took off 10 bases at V and 0 bases at J, with 13 bases between the two ends. Per the germline V gene, CDR1 is MDHEN and CDR2 is SYDVKM. CDR3 coding DNA: TGTGCCACCATCGACAGGAGCTCCTACGAGCAGTACTTC. As protein: CATIDRSSYEQYF.

The chain joins TRBV5-1 to TRBJ2-3; D not resolved. V was cut by 0 bases and J by 4 bases, with 12 bases left in between. The CDR3 has 15 amino acids. CDR1 and CDR2 from the germline V gene are SGHRS and YFSETQ. The CDR3 DNA reads as TGCGCCAGCAGCTTGGCCGGTAACCTGCCAGATACGCAGTATTTT. This sequence encodes CASSLAGNLPDTQYF.

The rearrangement links TRBV7-9 to TRBJ1-1, with TRBD1 identical over 8 bases. Per the germline V gene, CDR1 is SEHNR and CDR2 is FQNEAQ (reference sequence). The CDR3 extends over 16 amino acids. V was pared by 3 bases and J by 1 base, with 7 bases of the junction left unmatched. CDR3 sequence reads: CASSLRTGTGNTEAFF. The CDR3 nucleotides are TGTGCCAGCAGCTTGCGAACCGGGACAGGGAACACTGAAGCTTTCTTT. The full variable domain, completed using reference TRBV7-9 and TRBJ1-1, is DTGVSQNPRHKITKRGQNVTFRCDPISEHNRLYWYRQTLGQGPEFLTYFQNEAQLEKSRLLSDRFSAERPKGSFSTLEIQRTEQGDSAMYLCASSLRTGTGNTEAFFGQGTRLTVV.

This clone appeared a single time. The gene calls are TRBV28 and TRBJ1-2; the D is unclear. CDR1 and CDR2 from the germline V gene are MDHEN and SYDVKM. CDR3 length equals 11 residues. The V end lost 6 bases, the J end lost 8 bases, and 10 bases lay between the germline ends. CDR3 sequence: CASSPSRGYTF. The CDR3 DNA is TGTGCCAGCAGCCCCAGTAGGGGCTACACCTTC.

The gene calls are TRBV29-1 and TRBJ2-1, with D unresolved. Germline V gives CDR1 SQVTM, CDR2 ANQGSEA. The CDR3 is 12 amino acids. Trimming shortened V by 6 bases and J by 8 bases, and 14 bases separated the two germline ends. The CDR3, as DNA: TGCAGCGTCCGACGGCAGACCGATGAGCAGTTCTTC. Its protein product is CSVRRQTDEQFF.

CDR3 nucleotides: TGTGCCAGCAGCTTAGGCCGGGGTCCCTACGAGCAGTACTTC. This encodes CASSLGRGPYEQYF. The rearrangement joins TRBV6-2 or TRBV6-3 to TRBJ2-7; the D gene is possibly TRBD2 (5 bases). V was clipped by 6 bases and J by 2 bases, with 14 bases between them. The length of the CDR3 is 14 residues. CDR1 is MNHEY and CDR2 is SVGEGT in the germline V gene.

With respect to this clone: One junction end disagrees with the germline gene, perhaps due to a read error. The chain has TRBV18 and TRBJ1-2, with D maybe TRBD1 (6 bases). CDR1 is KGHSH and CDR2 is LQKENI in the germline V gene. The CDR3 consists of 13 residues. CDR3 sequence reads: CASSPQGDYGYTF. DNA of the CDR3: TGTGCCAGCTCTCCACAGGGAGACTATGGCTACACCTTC.

A single count supports this clone. The J gene is TRBJ2-7, the V gene TRBV21-1; the table's D call TRBD2 went unverified against the DNA. TRBV21-1 corresponds to a pseudogene. CDR3 length: 13 amino acids. The CDR3 DNA follows: TGTGAAATTCCGGCTCGGAGGCACTACGAGCAGTACGTC. It codes for CEIPARRHYEQYV.

This sequence joins TRBV6-5 and TRBJ2-7; TRBD1 aligns across 7 bases. CDR1 is MNHEY, CDR2 SVGAGI, per germline. V lost 5 bases and J lost 2; bases outside the gene matches: 6. The CDR3 sequence is 14 residues long. CDR3 sequence: CASSLRDRTYEQYF. The CDR3 DNA sequence: TGTGCCAGCAGTCTCCGGGACAGAACCTACGAGCAGTACTTC.

V gene TRBV7-6 combines with J gene TRBJ1-6; D call uncertain. Germline V lookup: CDR1 SGHVS, CDR2 FNYEAQ. V was cut by 2 bases and J by 7 bases, with 15 bases left in between. The CDR3 extends over 16 amino acids. DNA of the CDR3: TGTGCCAGCAGCTTAAATGTTGGGCAGAACAATTCACCCCTCCACTTT. Protein product: CASSLNVGQNNSPLHF.

The chain has TRBV21-1 and TRBJ2-7; the table names TRBD2, a call not compared with the DNA. TRBV21-1 is assigned pseudogene status. The CDR3 has 16 amino acids. CDR3 nucleotide sequence: TGTGCCAGCAGCAAGGAGGTGATCAAGATGGTACACGAGCAGTACGTC. Translated, it gives CASSKEVIKMVHEQYV.

This sequence joins TRBV5-1 and TRBJ2-5; tentative D call: TRBD2 (5 bases). Germline assignment: CDR1 SGHRS and CDR2 YFSETQ. The CDR3 is 15 residues long. V gave up 0 bases and J gave up 2 bases, with 11 bases separating them. This CDR3 is CASSLAPGSQETQYF. The CDR3 DNA is TGCGCCAGCAGCTTGGCTCCGGGATCTCAAGAGACCCAGTACTTC.

This chain links TRBV7-9 with TRBJ1-2; 7 nucleotides align to TRBD1. J was trimmed by 4 bases and V by 5 bases; bases with no gene match: 4. The CDR3 totals 13 residues. The germline CDR1 and CDR2 sequences are SEHNR and FQNEAQ (reference sequence). This CDR3 is CASSQGQPYGYTF. CDR3 sequence (DNA): TGTGCCAGCAGCCAGGGACAGCCCTATGGCTACACCTTC.

The rearrangement links TRBV2 to TRBJ2-7; 10 bases agree with TRBD1. Germline V lookup: CDR1 SNHLY, CDR2 FYNNEI. The CDR3 contains 14 residues. With 6 bases clipped from V and 3 bases from J, the junction kept 5 bases outside the gene matches. The DNA of the CDR3 is TGTGCCAGCAGGGCGACAGGGGGCTTCTACGAGCAGTACTTC. Residues: CASRATGGFYEQYF.

This chain links TRBV20-1 with TRBJ2-7, with D hard to call. Deletions cut 2 bases from V and 3 bases from J, with 5 bases between. CDR1 is DFQATT, CDR2 SNEGSKA, per germline (reference sequence). The CDR3 loop spans 11 amino acids. CDR3 loop: CSARFYYEQYF. CDR3 nucleotides: TGCAGTGCTAGATTCTACTACGAGCAGTACTTC.

The V gene is TRBV5-5, the J gene TRBJ1-3; D uncertain. The germline gives CDR1 SGHKS, CDR2 YYEKEE (reference sequence). The CDR3 is 14 residues long. V dropped 0 bases and J dropped 0 bases, with 4 bases sitting between them. CDR3: CASSLERSGNTIYF. In DNA, the CDR3 is TGTGCCAGCAGCTTGGAACGCTCTGGAAACACCATATATTTT.

This clone was detected a few times. The chain has TRBV4-3 and TRBJ2-7; D gene uncertain. The CDR3 contains 14 residues. Per germline, CDR1 LGHNA and CDR2 YSLEER. The germline V and J ends were trimmed by 4 bases and 4 bases, with 14 bases remaining between them. The CDR3 region is CASSRLGSEYEQYF. The CDR3 bases are TGCGCCAGCAGCCGTCTAGGTTCTGAATACGAGCAGTACTTC.